This is a list of T cell receptor beta chains from one sample in a study of CD8 T cells in Susac syndrome. Via MiXCR, TCRdb re-called the immunoSEQ multiplex PCR reads, giving one row per CDR3 protein. The sample consists of about 180,000 distinct CDR3 sequences, approximately 94% of them appearing once. Sequencing was performed on CD4+ T cells from PBMCs. These receptors all come from a human donor with multiple sclerosis. Both conserved end residues are trimmed from each CDR3. Fields, in order: J gene, V gene, CDR3 protein.

J gene: TRBJ1-1; V gene: TRBV7-8; CDR3 protein: ASSPEGWTEAF
J gene: TRBJ2-7; V gene: TRBV2; CDR3 protein: ASRESWDSAYEQY
J gene: TRBJ2-7; V gene: TRBV4-1; CDR3 protein: ASSQGTSGGYEQY
J gene: TRBJ2-1; V gene: TRBV11-2; CDR3 protein: ASSLLILVGEQF
J gene: TRBJ1-2; V gene: TRBV20-1; CDR3 protein: SARSGTEEGYT
J gene: TRBJ2-6; V gene: TRBV6-2/TRBV6-3; CDR3 protein: ASSNTGANVLT
J gene: TRBJ1-4; V gene: TRBV15; CDR3 protein: ATSASPGQLF
J gene: TRBJ1-1; V gene: TRBV5-1; CDR3 protein: ASSRDTGDTEAF
J gene: TRBJ1-2; V gene: TRBV4-1; CDR3 protein: ASSQASGTGYGYT
J gene: TRBJ2-3; V gene: TRBV11-1; CDR3 protein: ASSSTSGAIADTQY
J gene: TRBJ2-5; V gene: TRBV7-8; CDR3 protein: ASRPRGGSQETQY
J gene: TRBJ2-3; V gene: TRBV30; CDR3 protein: AWSLTGSRADTQY
J gene: TRBJ2-1; V gene: TRBV5-1; CDR3 protein: ASSLVLQGGNEQF
J gene: TRBJ2-7; V gene: TRBV6-4; CDR3 protein: ASTYPRAGNQY
J gene: TRBJ1-1; V gene: TRBV5-4; CDR3 protein: ASSLVGQGGSEAF
J gene: TRBJ2-1; V gene: TRBV9; CDR3 protein: ASSVVTAYNEQF
J gene: TRBJ2-7; V gene: TRBV7-2; CDR3 protein: ASSQDGGGAREQY
J gene: TRBJ1-1; V gene: TRBV20-1; CDR3 protein: SASKPTEAF
J gene: TRBJ2-3; V gene: TRBV29-1; CDR3 protein: SVDPAAPDTQY
J gene: TRBJ1-2; V gene: TRBV25-1; CDR3 protein: ASSESATRGIYGYT
J gene: TRBJ2-3; V gene: TRBV7-2; CDR3 protein: ASSLGLAYTDTQY
J gene: TRBJ1-1; V gene: TRBV29-1; CDR3 protein: SVERRGAEAF
J gene: TRBJ2-1; V gene: TRBV30; CDR3 protein: AWRVPEGRKKGSSEQF
J gene: TRBJ2-5; V gene: TRBV7-2; CDR3 protein: ASSYNSGSETQY
J gene: TRBJ1-1; V gene: TRBV29-1; CDR3 protein: SVRTGAEAF
J gene: TRBJ2-4; V gene: TRBV15; CDR3 protein: ATSRVALLGQPLAKNIQY
J gene: TRBJ1-3; V gene: TRBV3-1; CDR3 protein: ASSQRRDRQNTIY
J gene: TRBJ1-3; V gene: TRBV4-1; CDR3 protein: ASSQAPGQPEIGRNTIY
J gene: TRBJ2-7; V gene: TRBV7-6; CDR3 protein: ASSPLAGDSYEQY
J gene: TRBJ1-2; V gene: TRBV30; CDR3 protein: AFTGTLLLGEGYT
J gene: TRBJ1-1; V gene: TRBV30; CDR3 protein: AWRRGRITMNTEAF